Shown below are 27 T cell receptor beta chains from a single sample sequenced in a study of T cell responses to AZD1222 COVID-19 vaccine. The method was immunoSEQ multiplex PCR; TCRdb's version includes in-frame clones alone and lacks a portion of them. Found here are approximately 190,000 clones, approximately 92% of them singletons; the top ten hold roughly 1.3%. The input for sequencing was peripheral blood, taken on day 0 of AZD1222 vaccination. These receptors all stem from an adult in good health.

V gene TRBV19 combines with J gene TRBJ2-3; TRBD1 agrees at 8 bases. Germline CDR1 LNHDA, CDR2 SQIVND (reference sequence). This CDR3 region has 13 residues. V was pared by 9 bases and J by 1 base, with 3 bases of the junction left unmatched. Here the CDR3 DNA reads TGTGCCAGCTCGACAGGGGGCACAGATACGCAGTATTTT. Its protein product is CASSTGGTDTQYF.

V gene TRBV7-2 combines with J gene TRBJ1-6; 7 nucleotides align to TRBD1. This CDR3 spans 17 amino acids. Germline V lookup: CDR1 SGHTA, CDR2 FQGNSA. Losses at the gene ends were 2 bases for V and 1 base for J; bases not matched to a gene: 5. CDR3 nucleotide sequence: TGTGCCAGCAGCTTAATGGCAGGGGGATCCTATAATTCACCCCTCCACTTT. Amino acid sequence: CASSLMAGGSYNSPLHF. Full variable domain (missing parts from reference TRBV7-2 and TRBJ1-6): GAGVSQSPSNKVTEKGKDVELRCDPISGHTALYWYRQSLGQGLEFLIYFQGNSAPDKSGLPSDRFSAERTGGSVSTLTIQRTQQEDSAVYLCASSLMAGGSYNSPLHFGNGTRLTVT.

V is TRBV6-1 and J is TRBJ2-2; D gene unclear. The CDR3 covers 13 residues. Germline CDR1 is MNHNS and CDR2 is SASEGT. V lost 2 bases and J 5 bases, leaving 6 bases between the germline ends. In DNA, the CDR3 is TGTGCCAGCAGTGAAACGGGTACCGGGGAGCTGTTTTTT. Its protein is CASSETGTGELFF.

The chain carries TRBV29-1 and TRBJ1-4, with TRBD1 matching 12 bases. Trimming at V came to 4 bases and at J to 5 bases, leaving 11 bases not matched to a gene. Germline CDR1 is SQVTM and CDR2 is ANQGSEA. The CDR3 spans 17 residues. In DNA, the CDR3 is TGCAGCGTTGCTGGGACAGGGGGCGTTGGGGGGAATGAAAAACTGTTTTTT. Translating it yields CSVAGTGGVGGNEKLFF.

This clone was seen a few times. Other nucleotide sequences in the sample specify the same CDR3. The chain joins TRBV6-4 to TRBJ1-1; perhaps TRBD1 as D (6 bases). In germline, CDR1 is MRHNA, CDR2 SNTAGT. This CDR3 contains 13 residues. Trimming took off 6 bases at V and 0 bases at J, with 8 bases between the two ends. Written as DNA, the CDR3 is TGTGCCAGCAGAGGACAGCTGAACACTGAAGCTTTCTTT. Its translation is CASRGQLNTEAFF.

Only a few counts were recorded for this clone. The sample holds other DNA sequences that translate to the same CDR3. The chain links TRBV7-3 to TRBJ2-2; D gene unclear. The CDR3 runs to 16 residues. CDR1 is SGHTA and CDR2 is FQGTGA in the germline V gene. V was shortened by 2 bases and J by 2 bases, with 12 bases between the two germline ends. The chain's CDR3 is CASSLLPPDNTGELFF. The CDR3 DNA sequence: TGTGCCAGCAGCTTACTCCCGCCTGATAACACCGGGGAGCTGTTTTTT. The full variable domain, completed using reference TRBV7-3 and TRBJ2-2, is GAGVSQTPSNKVTEKGKYVELRCDPISGHTALYWYRQSLGQGPEFLIYFQGTGAADDSGLPNDRFFAVRPEGSVSTLKIQRTERGDSAVYLCASSLLPPDNTGELFFGEGSRLTVL.

In this sample, this clone turned up once. This chain connects TRBV11-3 to TRBJ2-3; TRBD1 agrees at 7 bases. Germline assignment: CDR1 SGHNT and CDR2 YENEEA. This CDR3 region has 15 residues. V lost 6 bases, J lost 6 bases, and 12 bases stayed unmatched. The CDR3 loop is CASSLTGVMGDTQYF. The CDR3 DNA reads as TGTGCCAGCAGTCTCACAGGGGTTATGGGCGATACGCAGTATTTT.

The chain uses TRBV5-1 and TRBJ1-4; D is unresolved. The germline V gene encodes CDR1 SGHRS and CDR2 YFSETQ. The CDR3 spans 14 residues. V shed 4 bases and J shed 5 bases, with 12 bases lying between them. CDR3 region: CASSDGGGNEKLFF. CDR3 nucleotides: TGCGCCAGCAGCGACGGAGGTGGGAATGAAAAACTGTTTTTT. Looking up the rest from reference TRBV5-1 and TRBJ1-4 gives the full variable domain: KAGVTQTPRYLIKTRGQQVTLSCSPISGHRSVSWYQQTPGQGLQFLFEYFSETQRNKGNFPGRFSGRQFSNSRSEMNVSTLELGDSALYLCASSDGGGNEKLFFGSGTQLSVL.

The chain carries TRBV3-1 (or the pseudogene TRBV3-2) and TRBJ1-1; 8 bases fit TRBD1. The V and J ends lost 4 bases and 2 bases, in that order; junction bases with no gene match: 12. The CDR3 is made up of 17 amino acids. Germline V gene data show CDR1 as LGHDT and CDR2 as YNNKEL (reference sequence). The CDR3, as DNA: TGTGCCAGCAGCCTCCTAGGAGGCAGGGGGCCCAACACTGAAGCTTTCTTT. This sequence encodes CASSLLGGRGPNTEAFF.

This clone was found once. The chain is built from TRBV27 and TRBJ1-6, with D unresolved. Trimming shortened V by 2 bases and J by 6 bases, and 5 bases separated the two germline ends. Germline lookup yields CDR1 MNHEY and CDR2 SMNVEV (reference sequence). The CDR3 length is 13 residues. CDR3 protein: CASSLPGNSPLHF. CDR3 in DNA: TGTGCCAGCAGTTTACCGGGTAATTCACCCCTCCACTTT.

The genes are TRBV15 and TRBJ1-2; D ambiguous. Germline lookup yields CDR1 LNHNV and CDR2 YYDKDF (reference sequence). The CDR3 has 16 residues. Trimming pared 0 bases from V and 0 bases from J, leaving 11 bases between. CDR3 region: CATSRDPGSANYGYTF. CDR3 in DNA: TGTGCCACCAGCAGAGACCCGGGCAGTGCTAACTATGGCTACACCTTC.

This rearrangement joins TRBV6-2 or TRBV6-3 to TRBJ1-1; D remains ambiguous. The CDR3 is 13 amino acids. The germline CDR1 and CDR2 sequences are MNHEY and SVGEGT. V shed 1 base and J shed 6 bases, with 9 bases lying between them. This chain's CDR3 is CASSYFPTAEAFF. For the CDR3, the DNA is TGTGCCAGCAGTTACTTTCCGACGGCTGAAGCTTTCTTT.

The chain links TRBV7-2 to TRBJ1-1; D remains unclear. This CDR3 comprises 14 residues. Trimming stripped 5 bases from V and 1 base from J, with 11 bases between. From germline, CDR1 is SGHTA and CDR2 FQGNSA. Written as DNA, the CDR3 is TGTGCCAGCAGCCCAATGAGCAGGAACACTGAAGCTTTCTTT. It translates to CASSPMSRNTEAFF.

The chain is built from TRBV6-1 and TRBJ1-6; the D gene is possibly TRBD1 (5 bases). The length of the CDR3 is 15 residues. V lost 2 bases and J 6 bases, leaving 11 bases between the germline ends. Germline V gene lookup returns CDR1 MNHNS and CDR2 SASEGT. This CDR3 is CASSEIQGGNSPLHF. The CDR3 bases are TGTGCCAGCAGTGAAATCCAGGGTGGTAATTCACCCCTCCACTTT.

V and J are TRBV29-1 and TRBJ1-2; TRBD1 is a possible D gene (5 bases). The V gene's germline CDR1 is SQVTM and CDR2 ANQGSEA. CDR3 size: 12 residues. Trimming took 6 bases from V and 4 from J, leaving 12 bases between them. CDR3 in amino acids: CSVGGTSYGYTF. CDR3 sequence (DNA): TGCAGCGTCGGCGGGACCTCCTATGGCTACACCTTC.

This chain links TRBV7-9 with TRBJ1-2; maybe TRBD1 (6 bases). The CDR3 contains 15 residues. V was pared by 8 bases and J by 2 bases, with 18 bases between. The V gene's germline CDR1 is SEHNR and CDR2 FQNEAQ (reference sequence). The CDR3 sequence: CASLDEGGWNYGYTF. The CDR3 DNA sequence: TGTGCCAGCCTAGATGAGGGGGGCTGGAACTATGGCTACACCTTC.

The chain employs TRBV7-6 and TRBJ2-6, with D possibly matching TRBD2 (5 bases). V lost 3 bases to trimming and J lost 0 bases, with 12 bases between them. CDR1 SGHVS and CDR2 FNYEAQ come from the germline V gene. This CDR3 has 17 residues. This chain's CDR3 is CASSFPPGISGANVLTF. In DNA, the CDR3 is TGTGCCAGCAGCTTCCCTCCGGGGATCTCTGGGGCCAACGTCCTGACTTTC.

The CDR3 region has the DNA TGTGCCAGCAGCTTCGGACGGGGCGGCGAGACCCAGTACTTC. Protein sequence: CASSFGRGGETQYF. The chain combines TRBV7-9 with TRBJ2-5; D is possibly TRBD1 or TRBD2 (5 bases each). The CDR3 length is 14 residues. V gave up 3 bases and J gave up 5 bases, with 13 bases separating them. Germline-derived CDR1 and CDR2 are SEHNR and FQNEAQ (reference sequence).

Worth noting for this clone: Other DNA sequences of this sample code for an identical CDR3. The rearrangement joins TRBV5-6 to TRBJ2-7, with D unresolved. Germline-derived CDR1 and CDR2 are SGHDT and YYEEEE. The CDR3 sequence is 14 residues long. Trimming cost V 6 bases and J 6 bases, with 19 bases left between them. CDR3 loop: CASTLAGLDGEQYF. In DNA form, the CDR3 reads TGTGCCAGCACCCTCGCTGGTCTCGATGGCGAGCAGTACTTC.

The table lists this clone with a count of one. The chain recombines TRBV20-1 with TRBJ1-2; D is ambiguous. Trimming left V 3 bases short and J 2 bases short, with 13 bases between. CDR1 is DFQATT, CDR2 SNEGSKA, per germline (reference sequence). This CDR3 comprises 14 residues. This CDR3 is CSASLVPLNYGYTF. In nucleotides, the CDR3 is TGCAGTGCTAGTCTGGTGCCCCTGAACTATGGCTACACCTTC.

The chain recombines TRBV7-8 with TRBJ1-6; D might be TRBD1 (6 bases). Germline lookup yields CDR1 SGHVS and CDR2 FQNEAQ. The CDR3 totals 15 residues. V lost 2 bases and J lost 9, with 14 bases in between. The chain's CDR3 is CASSLPQGLGSPLHF. The CDR3 DNA reads TGTGCCAGCAGCTTACCACAGGGTCTTGGTTCACCCCTCCACTTT. Complete variable domain (other parts from reference TRBV7-8 and TRBJ1-6): GAGVSQSPRYKVAKRGQDVALRCDPISGHVSLFWYQQALGQGPEFLTYFQNEAQLDKSGLPSDRFFAERPEGSVSTLKIQRTQQEDSAVYLCASSLPQGLGSPLHFGNGTRLTVT.

The chain uses TRBV3-1 (or the pseudogene TRBV3-2) and TRBJ1-6; unclear D gene. Germline V gene lookup returns CDR1 LGHDT and CDR2 YNNKEL (reference sequence). V shed 0 bases and J shed 4 bases, with 7 bases lying between them. There are 15 residues in the CDR3. CDR3 coding DNA: TGTGCCAGCAGCCAAGATACCGTGTATAATTCACCCCTCCACTTT. It encodes CASSQDTVYNSPLHF.

This chain uses TRBV7-9 with TRBJ1-1, with a tentative D call TRBD1 (5 bases). Germline V lookup: CDR1 SEHNR, CDR2 FQNEAQ (reference sequence). This CDR3 is 14 amino acids long. Trimming cost V 1 base and J 6 bases, with 12 bases left between them. The CDR3 DNA reads as TGTGCCAGCAGCTTAGTTTTGGGGGTGGCTGAAGCTTTCTTT. Translated: CASSLVLGVAEAFF. Variable domain in full (rest from reference TRBV7-9 and TRBJ1-1): DTGVSQNPRHKITKRGQNVTFRCDPISEHNRLYWYRQTLGQGPEFLTYFQNEAQLEKSRLLSDRFSAERPKGSFSTLEIQRTEQGDSAMYLCASSLVLGVAEAFFGQGTRLTVV.

A remark on this clone: Different DNA sequences within this sample yield the same CDR3. CDR3 sequence: CASSPRGTEAFF. CDR3 sequence (DNA): TGTGCCAGCAGCCCCAGGGGCACTGAAGCTTTCTTT. This rearrangement joins TRBV7-9 to TRBJ1-1; possible D gene TRBD1, 6 bases. V shed 5 bases and J shed 4 bases, with 8 bases lying between them. CDR1 and CDR2 (germline): SEHNR, FQNEAQ (reference sequence). The CDR3 extends over 12 amino acids.

The chain links TRBV11-3 to TRBJ1-1; D not resolved. V was cut by 2 bases and J by 2 bases, with 6 bases left in between. Germline lookup yields CDR1 SGHNT and CDR2 YENEEA. The length of the CDR3 is 13 residues. CDR3 amino acids: CASSLTSNTEAFF. The CDR3 region has the DNA TGTGCCAGCAGCTTAACGTCTAACACTGAAGCTTTCTTT. The full variable domain, completed using reference TRBV11-3 and TRBJ1-1, is EAGVVQSPRYKIIEKKQPVAFWCNPISGHNTLYWYLQNLGQGPELLIRYENEEAVDDSQLPKDRFSAERLKGVDSTLKIQPAELGDSAVYLCASSLTSNTEAFFGQGTRLTVV.

The V gene is TRBV9, the J gene TRBJ1-4, with D hard to call. This CDR3 comprises 14 residues. Trimming stripped 2 bases from V and 0 bases from J, with 5 bases between. CDR1 SGDLS and CDR2 YYNGEE come from the germline V gene. The CDR3 DNA is TGTGCCAGCAGCGTTCACGCAACTAATGAAAAACTGTTTTTT. Translation: CASSVHATNEKLFF.

The rearrangement joins TRBV6-2 or TRBV6-3 to TRBJ1-3; D is ambiguous. Germline CDR1 and CDR2: MNHEY and SVGEGT. V was clipped by 4 bases and J by 0 bases, with 7 bases between them. This CDR3 is built from 14 residues. The CDR3 sequence is CASSFGGSGNTIYF. The DNA of the CDR3 is TGTGCCAGCAGTTTTGGCGGCTCTGGAAACACCATATATTTT.